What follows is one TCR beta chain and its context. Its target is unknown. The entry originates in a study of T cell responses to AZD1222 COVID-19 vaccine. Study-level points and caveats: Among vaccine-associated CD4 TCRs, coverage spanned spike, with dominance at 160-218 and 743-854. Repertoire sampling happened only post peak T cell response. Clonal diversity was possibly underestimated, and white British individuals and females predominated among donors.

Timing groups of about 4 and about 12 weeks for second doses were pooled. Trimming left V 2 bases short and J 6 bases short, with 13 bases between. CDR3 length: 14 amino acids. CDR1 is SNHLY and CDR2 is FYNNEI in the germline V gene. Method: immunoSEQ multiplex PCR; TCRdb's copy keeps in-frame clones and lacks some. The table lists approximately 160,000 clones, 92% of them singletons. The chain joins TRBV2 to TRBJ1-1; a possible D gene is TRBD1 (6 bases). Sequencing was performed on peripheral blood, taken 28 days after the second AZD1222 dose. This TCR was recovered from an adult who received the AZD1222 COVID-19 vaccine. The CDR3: CASSESTGRAEAFF. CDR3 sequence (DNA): TGTGCCAGCAGTGAAAGTACAGGGAGGGCTGAAGCTTTCTTT.